The T cell receptor beta chain described here comes from a study of T cell changes during pregnancy in multiple sclerosis (dated by TCRdb to between 2018 and 2020). Regarding the study in general: The study looked at changes in the T cell repertoire across pregnancy in women with multiple sclerosis.

As to this clone: The clone's antigen remains unknown. It has no much larger one-base neighbor in the sample; base qualities were not kept.

Library construction relied on the immunoSEQ multiplex PCR assay. TCRdb carries this immuneACCESS record with in-frame sequences only. Its versions omit some clonotypes, under half of them owing to an unresolved V gene in the studies checked, with the rest unexplained. The sample contains around 57,000 clones, 91% of them found a single time. The ten most abundant clones make up 1% to 1.5% of the sample. The CDR3 sequence holds 14 residues, the cysteine and phenylalanine included. Solely the CDR3 DNA is kept, with 42 bases framed from the first base. Per the germline V gene, MNHEY is the CDR1 and SVGAGI is the CDR2. At the junction V is shortened by 4 bases and J by 4 bases, with 13 bases in between.

This clonotype was obtained from a female donor in good health, enrolled as a control in a pregnancy study. The chain is encoded by TRBV6-5 joined to TRBJ1-2; possibly the D gene is TRBD1, per 5 matching bases. The sample here was peripheral blood, taken after pregnancy. The CDR3 corresponds to CASSSFDRAYGYTF. The DNA sequence follows: TGTGCCAGCAGTTCCTTCGACAGAGCCTATGGCTACACCTTC.